This record looks at one TCR beta chain sequence and its context. Antigen unknown. The PCR contained 60 Vbeta and 13 Jbeta primers. Assay used: immunoSEQ multiplex PCR; TCRdb lists only in-frame clones, some missing. There are about 140,000 clones in the sample; roughly 75% occur only once, and more than 2.5% lies in the top ten. The data were taken from a study of cytomegalovirus exposure and HLA in healthy donors. Study information: Of around 410 genotyped donors, more than 65% grouped in the Caucasian-associated ancestry cluster. Whole-study results and caveats: The authors assumed roughly uniform sequencing depth across donors for presence/absence analyses. The number of N-insertions in an Asian-associated ancestry cluster was reportedly below the approximately 700-donor mean in a later analysis. CMV serostatus stood as the only immune exposure information on hand.

V was trimmed by 2 bases and J by 8 bases, leaving 13 bases between them. The CDR3 spans 14 residues. Germline V CDR1 and CDR2: SGHTA, FQGNSA. V and J are TRBV7-2 and TRBJ2-1; the D gene is possibly TRBD1 (5 bases). This sequence originates from a man between 35 and 55 years old in good health and CMV-seronegative. Specimen: PBMCs. The CDR3 DNA reads as TGTGCCAGCAGCTTATCCCCAGGGTTGGATGAGCAGTTCTTC. Residues: CASSLSPGLDEQFF.